The clone carrying this TCR beta chain rates as medium-sized. What it binds is unknown. Looked up from germline, CDR1 is SGDLS and CDR2 is YYNGEE. This CDR3 comprises 15 residues. With 0 bases removed from V and 5 bases from J, the gap between germline ends came to 14 bases. The entry originates in a study of circulating CD8 cells and anti-PD-1 response in melanoma. Study in general: Every 2 weeks, patients got 3 mg/kg nivolumab intravenously. Study-level points and caveats: A small cohort with few responders supplied the baseline and M1 comparisons. No tumor material was available, so peptide assays assessed reactivity. Under 8% of TRB clonotypes were shared between subsets at M1.

From live CD3+CD8+TCRalphabeta+ cells, four PD-1 and/or TIGIT subsets were sorted. Using around 14 ng of total RNA, TCR libraries were made with the QIAseq Immune Repertoire TCR panel. TCRdb used MiXCR to reprocess the reads, holding one entry per CDR3 protein. The sample contains about 460 distinct CDR3 sequences, approximately 8% of which appear only once. The origin of this receptor is a human donor with melanoma. Specimen: CD8+ T cells from PBMCs, collected at baseline or after one month of anti-PD-1 therapy (not recorded which). V usage is TRBV9 and J usage is TRBJ2-5, with D maybe TRBD1 (6 bases). The CDR3 DNA is TGTGCCAGCAGCGTAGTCGGGACACCCACCGAGACCCAGTACTTC. Its translation: CASSVVGTPTETQYF. The full variable domain, its missing parts supplied by reference TRBV9 and TRBJ2-5, is DSGVTQTPKHLITATGQRVTLRCSPRSGDLSVYWYQQSLDQGLQFLIQYYNGEERAKGNILERFSAQQFPDLHSELNLSSLELGDSALYFCASSVVGTPTETQYFGPGTRLLVL.